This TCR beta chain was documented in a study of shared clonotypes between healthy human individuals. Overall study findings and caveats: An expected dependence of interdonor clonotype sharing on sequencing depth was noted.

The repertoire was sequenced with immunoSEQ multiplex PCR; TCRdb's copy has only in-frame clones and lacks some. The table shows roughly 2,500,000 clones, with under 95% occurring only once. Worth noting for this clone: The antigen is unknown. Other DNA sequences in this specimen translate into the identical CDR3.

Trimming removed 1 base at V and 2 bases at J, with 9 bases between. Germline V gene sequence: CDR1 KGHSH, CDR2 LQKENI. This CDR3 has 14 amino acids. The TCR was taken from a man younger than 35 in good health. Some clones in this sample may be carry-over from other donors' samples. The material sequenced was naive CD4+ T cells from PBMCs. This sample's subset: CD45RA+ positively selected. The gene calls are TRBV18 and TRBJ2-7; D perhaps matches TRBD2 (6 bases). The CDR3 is CASSPQTGAYEQYF. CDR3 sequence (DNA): TGTGCCAGCTCACCACAAACGGGGGCCTACGAGCAGTACTTC.